This passage covers 2 T cell receptor beta chains from one sample sequenced in a study of T cells after yellow fever vaccination. TCRdb independently ran MiXCR on the 5' RACE reads; one entry per CDR3 protein. Among fewer than 450,000 distinct CDR3 sequences listed, 11% were seen once. The sequences come from PBMCs, collected on the day of the first yellow fever vaccination. The receptor set was obtained from a man aged 18-30 years who received the YFV17D yellow fever vaccine.

There are many counts of this clonotype. CDR3 residues: CASSQAETGANQPQHF. CDR3 coding DNA: TGCGCCAGCAGCCAAGCCGAGACAGGGGCCAATCAGCCCCAGCATTTT. The genes are TRBV4-1 and TRBJ1-5; 8 bases are a match to TRBD1. From germline, CDR1 is MGHRA and CDR2 YSYEKL. Unmatched junction bases numbered 5, after V lost 1 base and J lost 3 bases. The CDR3 covers 16 residues.

The chain recombines TRBV15 with TRBJ1-5; D call uncertain. The V gene's germline CDR1 is LNHNV and CDR2 YYDKDF (reference sequence). This CDR3 has 13 residues. V lost 8 bases and J lost 6, with 14 bases in between. The CDR3 loop is CATSRGTGQPQHF. The CDR3 nucleotides read TGTGCCACCTCTCGTGGAACGGGTCAGCCCCAGCATTTT.